Listed here are 29 T cell receptor beta chains from one sample, sequenced in a study of shared clonotypes between healthy human individuals. Clones were read by immunoSEQ multiplex PCR, and TCRdb kept only the in-frame ones, dropping some. There are 1.5 million to 2.5 million clones in the sample; approximately 95% occur only once, and roughly 1.2% lies in the top ten. The naive CD8 population came from CD45RO-negative cells selected for CCR7, without terminally differentiated effector memory CD45RA+ cells. Sequenced input: naive CD8+ T cells sorted from blood. Source of these receptors: a man younger than 35 in good health.

This chain connects TRBV10-2 to TRBJ1-2; the D gene is possibly TRBD1 (6 bases). Germline CDR1 and CDR2: WSHSY and SAAADI. V was pared by 1 base and J by 5 bases, with 17 bases between. This CDR3 is built from 16 residues. CDR3 region: CASSEYREGEGYGYTF. The CDR3 bases are TGCGCCAGCAGTGAGTACAGGGAAGGGGAAGGATATGGCTACACCTTC.

This CDR3 reads CASSSQQRTYNEQFF. For the CDR3, the DNA is TGTGCCAGCAGCTCCCAGCAGAGAACCTACAATGAGCAGTTCTTC. The genes are TRBV11-2 and TRBJ2-1; D remains ambiguous. Trimming left V 4 bases short and J 2 bases short, with 12 bases between. The CDR3 length is 15 residues. The germline V gene has CDR1 SGHAT and CDR2 FQNNGV.

V is TRBV5-1 and J is TRBJ2-5; either TRBD1 or TRBD2 may supply D (5 bases each). The CDR3 length is 14 residues. Germline V gene lookup returns CDR1 SGHRS and CDR2 YFSETQ. V was shortened by 0 bases and J by 3 bases, with 9 bases between the two germline ends. DNA for the CDR3: TGCGCCAGCAGCTTGGAGCAGGGAGAAGAGACCCAGTACTTC. As protein: CASSLEQGEETQYF. Complete variable domain (other parts from reference TRBV5-1 and TRBJ2-5): KAGVTQTPRYLIKTRGQQVTLSCSPISGHRSVSWYQQTPGQGLQFLFEYFSETQRNKGNFPGRFSGRQFSNSRSEMNVSTLELGDSALYLCASSLEQGEETQYFGPGTRLLVL.

The J gene is TRBJ1-4, the V gene TRBV6-5, with unresolved D. This CDR3 region has 13 residues. The V gene lost 10 bases and the J gene lost 7 bases, with 16 bases spanning the gap. Germline values: CDR1 MNHEY, CDR2 SVGAGI. CDR3: CATAMGESEKLFF. The CDR3 bases are TGTGCCACAGCAATGGGCGAAAGTGAAAAACTGTTTTTT.

The chain is built from TRBV5-4 and TRBJ1-5; no definite D call. CDR3 size: 17 residues. The V end was cut by 4 bases, the J end by 0 bases, with 17 bases between. Germline V lookup: CDR1 SGHNT, CDR2 YYREEE (reference sequence). In DNA form, the CDR3 reads TGTGCCAGCAGCCCCGCAGAACCCAGGATTAGCAATCAGCCCCAGCATTTT. Protein sequence: CASSPAEPRISNQPQHF.

Here the CDR3 reads CASSQDVETRFYEQYF. CDR3 DNA: TGCGCCAGCAGCCAAGATGTTGAGACTAGGTTTTACGAGCAGTACTTC. The chain combines TRBV4-1 with TRBJ2-7, with D perhaps TRBD2 (6 bases). Per germline, CDR1 MGHRA and CDR2 YSYEKL. The CDR3 runs to 16 residues. The V end lost 0 bases, the J end lost 4 bases, and 16 bases lay between the germline ends.

This clone was seen once. J is TRBJ1-1 and V is TRBV7-9; D gene uncertain. The CDR3 runs to 15 residues. Trimming stripped 5 bases from V and 2 bases from J, with 15 bases between. Germline V gene sequence: CDR1 SEHNR, CDR2 FQNEAQ (reference sequence). CDR3 in DNA: TGTGCCAGCAGCCCAACCGGAGACCTAAACACTGAAGCTTTCTTT. Amino acid sequence: CASSPTGDLNTEAFF. The full variable domain, completed using reference TRBV7-9 and TRBJ1-1, is DTGVSQNPRHKITKRGQNVTFRCDPISEHNRLYWYRQTLGQGPEFLTYFQNEAQLEKSRLLSDRFSAERPKGSFSTLEIQRTEQGDSAMYLCASSPTGDLNTEAFFGQGTRLTVV.

A remark on this clone: Other DNA sequences from this sample encode an identical CDR3 as well. This chain links TRBV19 with TRBJ2-7, with TRBD1 identical over 8 bases. The CDR3 extends over 13 amino acids. Trimming took 5 bases from V and 4 from J; bases not matched to a gene: 4. The germline V gene has CDR1 LNHDA and CDR2 SQIVND (reference sequence). The CDR3 loop reads CASSDGTGYEQYF. The CDR3 DNA reads as TGTGCCAGTAGTGACGGGACAGGATACGAGCAGTACTTC. Full variable domain (outside the CDR3, taken from reference TRBV19 and TRBJ2-7): DGGITQSPKYLFRKEGQNVTLSCEQNLNHDAMYWYRQDPGQGLRLIYYSQIVNDFQKGDIAEGYSVSREKKESFPLTVTSAQKNPTAFYLCASSDGTGYEQYFGPGTRLTVT.

The CDR3 sequence is CASSSLPSEQYF. The CDR3 DNA follows: TGTGCCAGCAGCTCCCTACCGAGCGAGCAGTACTTC. The chain recombines TRBV7-9 with TRBJ2-7; the D is unclear. The V and J ends lost 4 bases and 6 bases respectively, with 10 bases between them. This CDR3 has 12 amino acids. Germline-derived CDR1 and CDR2 are SEHNR and FQNEAQ (reference sequence).

The CDR3 loop reads CAWSVGQPAYF. CDR3 nucleotides: TGTGCCTGGAGTGTTGGGCAGCCAGCCTATTTT. The chain uses TRBV30 and TRBJ1-3; unclear D gene. The V and J ends lost 0 bases and 16 bases respectively, with 13 bases between them. Germline V gene lookup returns CDR1 GTSNPN and CDR2 SVGIG (reference sequence). The CDR3 extends over 11 amino acids.

The genes are TRBV5-1 and TRBJ2-7; D remains unclear. The CDR3 is 15 amino acids. Per the germline V gene, CDR1 is SGHRS and CDR2 is YFSETQ. Between the trimmed V and J ends, which lost 0 bases and 0 bases, there was a span of 10 bases. The CDR3 is CASSLGPINSYEQYF. CDR3 nucleotide sequence: TGCGCCAGCAGCTTGGGTCCGATCAACTCCTACGAGCAGTACTTC.

This rearrangement joins TRBV2 to TRBJ2-5; D not certain. Germline lookup yields CDR1 SNHLY and CDR2 FYNNEI. The CDR3 has 11 residues. The ends were cut back, 1 base at V and 5 bases at J, with 2 bases in the middle. For the CDR3, the DNA is TGTGCCAGCAGTGAAGAGGAGACCCAGTACTTC. As protein: CASSEEETQYF.

This chain connects TRBV9 to TRBJ1-1, with D maybe TRBD1 (5 bases). CDR1 is SGDLS and CDR2 is YYNGEE in the germline V gene. V was trimmed by 1 base and J by 1 base, leaving 17 bases between them. This CDR3 is 17 amino acids long. The CDR3 region is CASSVRPLDTPNTEAFF. DNA for the CDR3: TGTGCCAGCAGCGTACGGCCCCTGGACACCCCGAACACTGAAGCTTTCTTT. The complete variable domain, with remaining parts taken from reference TRBV9 and TRBJ1-1, reads DSGVTQTPKHLITATGQRVTLRCSPRSGDLSVYWYQQSLDQGLQFLIQYYNGEERAKGNILERFSAQQFPDLHSELNLSSLELGDSALYFCASSVRPLDTPNTEAFFGQGTRLTVV.

Regarding this clone: The junction does not match germline at one end; this may be a read error. The rearrangement joins TRBV7-7 to TRBJ2-7, with D uncertain. The CDR3 has 14 amino acids. CDR1 is SSHAT and CDR2 is FNYEAQ in the germline V gene (reference sequence). The CDR3 bases are TGTGCTAGCAGCTTAGAGGTCGGCTCGGACGAGCAGTACTTC. This gives the protein CASSLEVGSDEQYF.

The count of this clone is one. The V gene is TRBV4-1, the J gene TRBJ1-4, with a tentative D call TRBD1 (6 bases). The V gene lost 1 base and the J gene lost 3 bases, with 12 bases spanning the gap. CDR1 MGHRA and CDR2 YSYEKL come from the germline V gene. This CDR3 has 16 residues. CDR3 nucleotides: TGCGCCAGCAGCCAAGGTTCAGGGGACCCTAATGAAAAACTGTTTTTT. Its protein is CASSQGSGDPNEKLFF.

The V gene is TRBV11-2, the J gene TRBJ1-1; 10 nucleotides line up with TRBD1. The CDR3 length is 17 residues. Germline assignment: CDR1 SGHAT and CDR2 FQNNGV. Trimming cost V 5 bases and J 1 base; bases outside gene matches: 10. CDR3 amino acids: CASSLEGTGEGNTEAFF. The CDR3 DNA reads TGTGCCAGCAGCCTTGAGGGGACAGGGGAGGGGAACACTGAAGCTTTCTTT.

The rearrangement links TRBV11-2 to TRBJ2-7, with unresolved D. Trimming took 1 base from V and 3 from J, leaving 10 bases between them. The CDR3 covers 14 residues. From germline, CDR1 is SGHAT and CDR2 FQNNGV. Here the CDR3 DNA reads TGTGCCAGCAGCTTAGTGCACAAGGGCTACGAGCAGTACTTC. Translation: CASSLVHKGYEQYF.

V gene TRBV5-1 combines with J gene TRBJ1-5, with TRBD1 as a possible D gene (5 bases). V lost 0 bases to trimming and J lost 5 bases, with 15 bases between them. Germline V lookup: CDR1 SGHRS, CDR2 YFSETQ. CDR3 size: 16 residues. CDR3 residues: CASSLGPGFRDQPQHF. The CDR3 DNA reads TGCGCCAGCAGCTTGGGACCCGGGTTCAGGGATCAGCCCCAGCATTTT.

The chain links TRBV30 to TRBJ1-5, with 10 bases identical to TRBD1. Germline CDR1 is GTSNPN and CDR2 is SVGIG (reference sequence). V shed 5 bases, J shed 4 bases, and the junction held 5 bases outside the gene matches. There are 14 residues in the CDR3. The CDR3 loop is CAWDTGQGNQPQHF. The CDR3 DNA reads as TGTGCCTGGGATACGGGACAGGGGAATCAGCCCCAGCATTTT.

The J gene is TRBJ1-1, the V gene TRBV27; a possible D gene is TRBD1 (6 bases). The CDR3 totals 16 residues. The V and J ends lost 6 bases and 1 base respectively, with 18 bases between them. Germline values: CDR1 MNHEY, CDR2 SMNVEV (reference sequence). The CDR3 bases are TGTGCCAGCAGATTTATCGTCGGGGGGCAGAACACTGAAGCTTTCTTT. Amino acids: CASRFIVGGQNTEAFF.

This chain connects TRBV5-6 to TRBJ1-1; unclear D gene. The length of the CDR3 is 12 residues. V gave up 4 bases and J gave up 2 bases, with 6 bases separating them. Germline V gives CDR1 SGHDT, CDR2 YYEEEE. CDR3 residues: CASSTDNTEAFF. The CDR3 DNA reads TGTGCCAGCAGCACAGATAACACTGAAGCTTTCTTT.

This chain connects TRBV9 to TRBJ2-2, with TRBD1 identical over 12 bases. CDR1 SGDLS and CDR2 YYNGEE come from the germline V gene. The CDR3 is 15 amino acids. V dropped 4 bases and J dropped 6; count of bases not matched to a gene: 4. In DNA form, the CDR3 reads TGTGCCAGCAGCTGGGGACAGGGGGCTTCCGGGGAGCTGTTTTTT. The encoded protein is CASSWGQGASGELFF.

The V and J genes are TRBV15 and TRBJ1-1, with D uncertain. V dropped 5 bases and J dropped 3 bases, with 16 bases sitting between them. From germline, CDR1 is LNHNV and CDR2 YYDKDF (reference sequence). The CDR3 has 15 amino acids. The CDR3 DNA follows: TGTGCCACCAGCTCAAATCGGGAGGCTTACACTGAAGCTTTCTTT. Translation gives CATSSNREAYTEAFF.

The gene calls are TRBV4-1 and TRBJ1-1; D is undetermined. Germline-derived CDR1 and CDR2 are MGHRA and YSYEKL. The CDR3 has 15 amino acids. V was clipped by 0 bases and J by 4 bases, with 12 bases between them. This CDR3 reads CASSQDGEASTEAFF. The CDR3 region has the DNA TGCGCCAGCAGCCAAGATGGGGAGGCGTCCACTGAAGCTTTCTTT.

This clone was recorded a few times. The V gene is TRBV30, the J gene TRBJ1-6; tentative D call: TRBD1 (5 bases). This CDR3 region has 13 residues. Trimming cost V 1 base and J 9 bases, with 10 bases left between them. The germline gives CDR1 GTSNPN, CDR2 SVGIG (reference sequence). The CDR3: CAWSEGFSSPLHF. The CDR3 DNA follows: TGTGCCTGGAGTGAGGGGTTCAGTTCACCCCTCCACTTT.

The chain carries TRBV4-1 and TRBJ2-7; D gene uncertain. V gave up 6 bases and J gave up 2 bases, with 11 bases separating them. This CDR3 region has 13 residues. Germline V gene sequence: CDR1 MGHRA, CDR2 YSYEKL. The CDR3 spells CASSRSVAYEQYF. CDR3 DNA sequence: TGCGCCAGCAGTCGTTCGGTAGCCTACGAGCAGTACTTC.

The chain uses TRBV7-9 and TRBJ2-1, with 8 bases aligning to TRBD2. J lost 8 bases, V lost 3 bases, and 12 bases had no gene match. This CDR3 is 16 amino acids long. The germline V gene encodes CDR1 SEHNR and CDR2 FQNEAQ (reference sequence). The CDR3 DNA reads TGTGCCAGCAGCTTGACTCCGGGACTAGGGGCGGATGAGCAGTTCTTC. Amino acid sequence: CASSLTPGLGADEQFF.

Points on this clone: A junction boundary mismatches the germline segment, possibly from a read error. The chain couples TRBV5-3 to TRBJ2-7; D remains unclear. Being an ORF, TRBV5-3 has a function that is uncertain. This CDR3 has 13 residues. The CDR3 reads CASSLADLYEQYF. CDR3 bases: TGTGCCAGCAGCTTGGCAGACCTCTACGAGCAGTACTTC.

This clone was seen once. This chain joins TRBV5-1 and TRBJ2-2, with D tentatively TRBD2 (6 bases). The V end was cut by 4 bases, the J end by 3 bases, with 10 bases between. CDR3 length equals 14 residues. The germline gives CDR1 SGHRS, CDR2 YFSETQ. CDR3 sequence: CASSRGLYTGELFF. CDR3 coding DNA: TGCGCCAGCAGCAGAGGACTATACACCGGGGAGCTGTTTTTT.